These T cell receptor beta chains were read from a single sample in a study of CD4 T cells in lung cancer. Profiled with immunoSEQ multiplex PCR; TCRdb holds only in-frame clones, not every one. This table holds roughly 4,600 clones, 74% found once. Sequencing used lung tumor tissue. These TCRs come from a man in his sixties with non-small cell lung cancer. Each CDR3 is given without its conserved first and last residue.

v_call	j_call	cdr3_aa
TRBV18	TRBJ1-2	ASSPDGQGAGYGYT
TRBV7-6	TRBJ1-6	ASSLDSRDSPLH
TRBV9	TRBJ2-1	ASSVVGTGYNEQF
TRBV29-1	TRBJ2-1	SSQGVFDNEQF
TRBV28	TRBJ2-5	ASSSGGRKQETQY
TRBV5-6	TRBJ2-7	ASTLGPGQGYEQY
TRBV7-2	TRBJ2-3	ASSFGGSDTQY
TRBV6-4	TRBJ2-5	ASRYRVETQY
TRBV30	TRBJ2-3	AWSLGGATDTQY
TRBV2	TRBJ2-3	ASSRPGLGSTDTQY
TRBV14	TRBJ1-2	ASSQGLNYGYT
TRBV28	TRBJ1-2	ASSLSGRGYYGYT
TRBV5-1	TRBJ2-2	ASMLGGQNTGELF
TRBV29-1	TRBJ1-3	SVKDFESAIY
TRBV4-1	TRBJ2-1	ASSQRGDEQF
TRBV5-4	TRBJ1-1	ASSFQGLNTEAF
TRBV6-5	TRBJ2-4	ASSYSISRENIQY
TRBV10-3	TRBJ1-2	AISLQPQGRSGYT
TRBV6-5	TRBJ2-5	ASSLRTSGNSQY
TRBV5-6	TRBJ2-7	ASSLGGIAGDYEQY
TRBV10-2	TRBJ1-2	ASAQASNYGYT
TRBV19	TRBJ2-7	ASSPVPGQGADEQY
TRBV29-1	TRBJ1-1	SVSGGSNTEAF
TRBV11-2	TRBJ2-3	ASRTSGRYLTDTQY
TRBV25-1	TRBJ2-2	ASSEKSTSFTGELF
TRBV15	TRBJ2-2	ATSSPGQGVTGELF
TRBV7-3	TRBJ2-3	ASSLTPGGLRGTDTQY
TRBV25-1	TRBJ2-3	ASSPSGKTDTQY
TRBV27	TRBJ1-1	ASSQQGRTEAF
TRBV9	TRBJ2-2	ASSPRREGTGELF
TRBV7-3	TRBJ2-5	ASSSRAPLQETQY
TRBV11-3	TRBJ2-7	ASRDLAGKPTYEQY